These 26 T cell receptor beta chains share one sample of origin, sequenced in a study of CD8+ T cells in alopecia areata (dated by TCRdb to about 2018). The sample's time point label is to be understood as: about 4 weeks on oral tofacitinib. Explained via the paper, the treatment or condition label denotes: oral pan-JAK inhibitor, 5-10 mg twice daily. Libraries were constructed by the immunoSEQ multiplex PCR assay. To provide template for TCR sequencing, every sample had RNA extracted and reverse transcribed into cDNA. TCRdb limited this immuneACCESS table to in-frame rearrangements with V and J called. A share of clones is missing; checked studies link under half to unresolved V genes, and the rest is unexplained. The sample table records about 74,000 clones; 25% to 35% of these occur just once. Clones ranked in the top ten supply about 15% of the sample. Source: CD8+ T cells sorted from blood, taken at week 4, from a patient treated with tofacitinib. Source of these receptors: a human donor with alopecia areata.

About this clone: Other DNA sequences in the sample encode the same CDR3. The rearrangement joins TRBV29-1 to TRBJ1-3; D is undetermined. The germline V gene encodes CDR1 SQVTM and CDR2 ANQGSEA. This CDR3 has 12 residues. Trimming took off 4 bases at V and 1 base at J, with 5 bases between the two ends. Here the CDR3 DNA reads TGCAGCGTTGTAGGGTCTGGAAACACCATATATTTT. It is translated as CSVVGSGNTIYF.

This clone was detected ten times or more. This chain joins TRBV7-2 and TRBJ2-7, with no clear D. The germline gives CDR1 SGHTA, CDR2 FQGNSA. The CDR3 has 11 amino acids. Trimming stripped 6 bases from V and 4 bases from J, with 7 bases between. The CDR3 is CASRTGYEQYF. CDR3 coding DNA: TGTGCCAGCAGGACGGGTTACGAGCAGTACTTC.

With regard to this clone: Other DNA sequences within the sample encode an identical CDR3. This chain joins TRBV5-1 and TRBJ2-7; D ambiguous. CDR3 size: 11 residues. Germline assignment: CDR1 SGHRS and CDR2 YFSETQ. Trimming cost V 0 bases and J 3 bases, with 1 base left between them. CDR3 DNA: TGCGCCAGCAGCTTGGGCTACGAGCAGTACTTC. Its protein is CASSLGYEQYF.

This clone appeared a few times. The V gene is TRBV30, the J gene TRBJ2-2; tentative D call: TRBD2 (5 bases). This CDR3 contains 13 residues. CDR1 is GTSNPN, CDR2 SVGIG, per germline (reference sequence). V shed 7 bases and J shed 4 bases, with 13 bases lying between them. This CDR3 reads CAFPKAGTGELFF. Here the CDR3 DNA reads TGTGCCTTCCCTAAGGCGGGCACCGGGGAGCTGTTTTTT.

The CDR3 loop is CSVEDRGGFSYEQYF. The CDR3 nucleotides read TGCAGCGTTGAAGATCGGGGGGGATTCTCCTACGAGCAGTACTTC. This chain links TRBV29-1 with TRBJ2-7, with 8 bases fitting TRBD2. This CDR3 contains 15 residues. V trimming: 0 bases; J trimming: 0 bases; junction bases outside the gene matches: 4. Per germline, CDR1 SQVTM and CDR2 ANQGSEA.

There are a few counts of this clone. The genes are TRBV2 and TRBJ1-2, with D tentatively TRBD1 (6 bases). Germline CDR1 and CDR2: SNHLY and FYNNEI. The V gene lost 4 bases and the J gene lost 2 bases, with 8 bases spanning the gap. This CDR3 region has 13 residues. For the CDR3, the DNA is TGTGCCAGCAGTGGACAGGCGAACTATGGCTACACCTTC. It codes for CASSGQANYGYTF.

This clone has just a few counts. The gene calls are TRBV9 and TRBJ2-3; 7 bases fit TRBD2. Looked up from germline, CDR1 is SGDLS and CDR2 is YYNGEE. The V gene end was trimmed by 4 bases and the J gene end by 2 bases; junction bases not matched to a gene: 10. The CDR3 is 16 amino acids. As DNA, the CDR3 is TGTGCCAGCAGCCATATCGCAGCGGGGTACACAGATACGCAGTATTTT. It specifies CASSHIAAGYTDTQYF. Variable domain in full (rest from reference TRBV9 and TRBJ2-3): DSGVTQTPKHLITATGQRVTLRCSPRSGDLSVYWYQQSLDQGLQFLIQYYNGEERAKGNILERFSAQQFPDLHSELNLSSLELGDSALYFCASSHIAAGYTDTQYFGPGTRLTVL.

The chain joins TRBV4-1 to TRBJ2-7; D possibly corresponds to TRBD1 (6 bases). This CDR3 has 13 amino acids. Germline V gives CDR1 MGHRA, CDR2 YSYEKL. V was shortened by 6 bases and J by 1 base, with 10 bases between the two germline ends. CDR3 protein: CASRDSVSYEQYF. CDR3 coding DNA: TGCGCCAGCAGGGACAGCGTATCCTACGAGCAGTACTTC.

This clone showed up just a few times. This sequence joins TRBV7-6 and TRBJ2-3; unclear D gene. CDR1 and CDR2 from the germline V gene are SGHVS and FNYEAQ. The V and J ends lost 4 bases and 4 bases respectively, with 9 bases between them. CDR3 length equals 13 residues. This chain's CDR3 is CASSSISADTQYF. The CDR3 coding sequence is TGTGCCAGCAGCTCGATTAGTGCAGATACGCAGTATTTT.

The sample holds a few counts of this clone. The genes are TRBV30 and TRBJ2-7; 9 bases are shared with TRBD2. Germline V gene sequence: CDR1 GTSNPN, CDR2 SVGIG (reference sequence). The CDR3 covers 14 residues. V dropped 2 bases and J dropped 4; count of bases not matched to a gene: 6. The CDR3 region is CAWSFVAGAYEQYF. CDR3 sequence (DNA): TGTGCCTGGAGTTTTGTAGCGGGAGCGTACGAGCAGTACTTC.

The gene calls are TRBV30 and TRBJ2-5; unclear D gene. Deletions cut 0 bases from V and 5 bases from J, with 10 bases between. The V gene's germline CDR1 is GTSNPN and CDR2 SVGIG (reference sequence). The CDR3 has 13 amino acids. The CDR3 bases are TGTGCCTGGAGTGTGTTAGGGCTCGAGACCCAGTACTTC. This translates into CAWSVLGLETQYF.

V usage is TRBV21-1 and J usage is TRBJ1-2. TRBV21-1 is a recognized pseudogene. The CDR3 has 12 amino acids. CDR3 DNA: TGTGCCAGCAGCACCCGACTCTATGGCTACACCTTC. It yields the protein CASSTRLYGYTF.

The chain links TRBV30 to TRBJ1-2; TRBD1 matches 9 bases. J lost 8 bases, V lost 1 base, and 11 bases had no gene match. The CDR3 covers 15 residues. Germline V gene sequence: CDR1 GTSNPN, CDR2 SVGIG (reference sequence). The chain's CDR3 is CAWSGGQGGPFGYTF. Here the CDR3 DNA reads TGTGCCTGGAGTGGGGGACAGGGAGGTCCGTTCGGCTACACCTTC.

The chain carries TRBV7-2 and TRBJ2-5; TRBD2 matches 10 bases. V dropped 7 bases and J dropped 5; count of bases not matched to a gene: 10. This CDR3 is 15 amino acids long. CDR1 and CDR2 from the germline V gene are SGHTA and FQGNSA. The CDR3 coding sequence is TGTGCCAGCACCAATCTAGCGGGGGCGGGGGAGACCCAGTACTTC. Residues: CASTNLAGAGETQYF.

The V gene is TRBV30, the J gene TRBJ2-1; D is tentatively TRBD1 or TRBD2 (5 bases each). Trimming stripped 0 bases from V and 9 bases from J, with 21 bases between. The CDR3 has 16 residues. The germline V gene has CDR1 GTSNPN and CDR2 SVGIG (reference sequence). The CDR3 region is CAWSVLGTGVNSEQFF. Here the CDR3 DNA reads TGTGCCTGGAGTGTATTAGGGACGGGTGTAAATAGTGAGCAGTTCTTC.

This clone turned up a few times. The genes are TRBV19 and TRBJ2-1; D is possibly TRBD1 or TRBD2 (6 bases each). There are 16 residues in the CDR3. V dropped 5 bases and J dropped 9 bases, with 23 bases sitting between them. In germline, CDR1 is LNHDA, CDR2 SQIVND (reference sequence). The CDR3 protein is CASSVLGPGGSVEQFF. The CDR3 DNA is TGTGCCAGTAGTGTTCTTGGTCCCGGGGGCTCGGTTGAGCAGTTCTTC.

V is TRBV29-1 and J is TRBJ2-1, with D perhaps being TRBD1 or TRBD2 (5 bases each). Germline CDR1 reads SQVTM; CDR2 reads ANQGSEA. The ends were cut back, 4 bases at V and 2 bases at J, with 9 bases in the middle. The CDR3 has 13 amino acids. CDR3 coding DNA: TGCAGCGTTGGGGACGGAGCCTACAATGAGCAGTTCTTC. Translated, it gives CSVGDGAYNEQFF.

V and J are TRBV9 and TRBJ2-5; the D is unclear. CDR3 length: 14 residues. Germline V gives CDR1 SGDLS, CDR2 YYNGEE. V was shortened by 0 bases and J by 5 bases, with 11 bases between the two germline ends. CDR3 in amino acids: CASSVARNRETQYF. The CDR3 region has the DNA TGTGCCAGCAGCGTAGCGCGCAATAGGGAGACCCAGTACTTC.

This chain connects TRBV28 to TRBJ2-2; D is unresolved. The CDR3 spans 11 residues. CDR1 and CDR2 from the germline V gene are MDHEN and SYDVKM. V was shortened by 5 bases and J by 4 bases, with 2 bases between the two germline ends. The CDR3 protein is CASSITGELFF. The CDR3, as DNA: TGTGCCAGCAGTATCACCGGGGAGCTGTTTTTT. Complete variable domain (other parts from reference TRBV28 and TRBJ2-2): DVKVTQSSRYLVKRTGEKVFLECVQDMDHENMFWYRQDPGLGLRLIYFSYDVKMKEKGDIPEGYSVSREKKERFSLILESASTNQTSMYLCASSITGELFFGEGSRLTVL.

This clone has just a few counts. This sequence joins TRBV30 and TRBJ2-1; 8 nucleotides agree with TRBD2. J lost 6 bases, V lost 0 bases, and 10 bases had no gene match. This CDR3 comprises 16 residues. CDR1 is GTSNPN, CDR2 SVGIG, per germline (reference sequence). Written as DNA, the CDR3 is TGTGCCTGGAGTGTACCGGGGGGGCTAAGGGGCAATGAGCAGTTCTTC. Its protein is CAWSVPGGLRGNEQFF. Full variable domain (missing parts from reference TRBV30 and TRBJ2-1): SQTIHQWPATLVQPVGSPLSLECTVEGTSNPNLYWYRQAAGRGLQLLFYSVGIGQISSEVPQNLSASRPQDRQFILSSKKLLLSDSGFYLCAWSVPGGLRGNEQFFGPGTRLTVL.

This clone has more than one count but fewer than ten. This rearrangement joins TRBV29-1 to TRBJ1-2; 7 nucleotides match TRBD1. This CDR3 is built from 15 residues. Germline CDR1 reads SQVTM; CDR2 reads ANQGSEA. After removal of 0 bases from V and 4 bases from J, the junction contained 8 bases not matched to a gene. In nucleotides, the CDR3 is TGCAGCGTTGAAGACACGACAGGGCCCAGCTATGGCTACACCTTC. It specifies CSVEDTTGPSYGYTF.

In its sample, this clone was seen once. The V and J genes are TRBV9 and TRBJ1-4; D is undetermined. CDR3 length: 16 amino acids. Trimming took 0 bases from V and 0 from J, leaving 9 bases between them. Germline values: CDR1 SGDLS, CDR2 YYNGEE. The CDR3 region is CASSVDKETTNEKLFF. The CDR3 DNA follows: TGTGCCAGCAGCGTAGATAAAGAGACAACTAATGAAAAACTGTTTTTT.

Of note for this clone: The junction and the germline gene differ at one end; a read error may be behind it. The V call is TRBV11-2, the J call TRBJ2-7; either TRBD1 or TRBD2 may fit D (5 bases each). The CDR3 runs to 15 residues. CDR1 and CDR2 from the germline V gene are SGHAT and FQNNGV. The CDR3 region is CASSSWDVASHEQYF. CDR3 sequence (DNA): TGTGCCAGCAGCTCATGGGACGTCGCCTCCCACGAGCAGTACTTC. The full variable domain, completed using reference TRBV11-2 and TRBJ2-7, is EAGVAQSPRYKIIEKRQSVAFWCNPISGHATLYWYQQILGQGPKLLIQFQNNGVVDDSQLPKDRFSAERLKGVDSTLKIQPAKLEDSAVYLCASSSWDVASHEQYFGPGTRLTVT.

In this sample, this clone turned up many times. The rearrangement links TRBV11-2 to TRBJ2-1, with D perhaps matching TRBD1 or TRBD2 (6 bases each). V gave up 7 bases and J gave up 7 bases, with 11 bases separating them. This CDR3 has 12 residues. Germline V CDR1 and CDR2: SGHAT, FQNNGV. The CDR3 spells CASMGAGNEQFF. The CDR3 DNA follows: TGTGCCAGCATGGGGGCGGGGAATGAGCAGTTCTTC.

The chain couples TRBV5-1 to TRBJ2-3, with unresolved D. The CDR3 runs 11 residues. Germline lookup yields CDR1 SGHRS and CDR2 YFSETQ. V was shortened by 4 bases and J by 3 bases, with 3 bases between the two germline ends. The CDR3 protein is CASSATDTQYF. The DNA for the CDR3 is TGCGCCAGCAGCGCGACAGATACGCAGTATTTT.

CDR3 nucleotide sequence: TGCGCCGCGCAACGGGATTACGAGCAGTACTTC. It specifies CAAQRDYEQYF. This sequence joins TRBV29-1 and TRBJ2-7, with D perhaps matching TRBD2 (5 bases). CDR3 length equals 11 residues. Germline CDR1 and CDR2: SQVTM and ANQGSEA.